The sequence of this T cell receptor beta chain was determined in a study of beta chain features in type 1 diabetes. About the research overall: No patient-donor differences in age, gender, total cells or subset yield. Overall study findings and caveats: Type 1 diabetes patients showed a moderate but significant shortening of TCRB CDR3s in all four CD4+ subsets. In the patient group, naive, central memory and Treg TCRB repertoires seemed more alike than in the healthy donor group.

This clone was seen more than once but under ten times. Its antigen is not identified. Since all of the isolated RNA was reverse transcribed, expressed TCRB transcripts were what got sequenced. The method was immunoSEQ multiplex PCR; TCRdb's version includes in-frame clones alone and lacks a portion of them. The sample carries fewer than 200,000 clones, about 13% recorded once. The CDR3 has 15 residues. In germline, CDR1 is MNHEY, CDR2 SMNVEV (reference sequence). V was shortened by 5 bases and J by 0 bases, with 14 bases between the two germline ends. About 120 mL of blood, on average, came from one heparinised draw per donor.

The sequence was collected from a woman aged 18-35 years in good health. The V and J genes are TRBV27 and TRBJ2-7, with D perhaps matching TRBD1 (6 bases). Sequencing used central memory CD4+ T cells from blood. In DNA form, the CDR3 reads TGTGCCAGCAGTACAAACAGGGTAAGCTCCTACGAGCAGTACTTC. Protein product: CASSTNRVSSYEQYF.